This passage covers 21 T cell receptor beta chains from one sample sequenced in a study of T-cell reconstitution after alpha-beta-depleted transplantation in children. Researchers prepared the TCRbeta library using unique molecular identifiers, the study reports. MiXCR, applied by TCRdb to the PCR reads, yields one record per CDR3 protein. The sample shows around 580,000 distinct CDR3 sequences, 27% of them seen only once. The sequencing here drew on PBMCs, taken before TCRalphabeta/CD19-depleted stem cell transplant. The origin of the receptors is a boy in the first two years of life with Wiskott-Aldrich syndrome, due to receive a stem cell transplant.

The chain combines TRBV24-1 with TRBJ2-1; D is uncertain. Trimming removed 5 bases at V and 4 bases at J, with 20 bases between. Germline loops: CDR1 KGHDR, CDR2 SFDVKD. The CDR3 loop spans 17 amino acids. The CDR3 is CATSVPDRAARYNEQFF. The CDR3 DNA follows: TGTGCCACCAGTGTGCCCGATAGAGCTGCACGATACAATGAGCAGTTCTTC.

This clonotype was recorded a few times. The genes are TRBV4-2 and TRBJ1-1; D call uncertain. V shed 1 base and J shed 8 bases, with 11 bases lying between them. In germline, CDR1 is LGHNA, CDR2 YNFKEQ. The CDR3 is made up of 13 amino acids. This chain's CDR3 is CASSQVRKDEAFF. The CDR3 nucleotides read TGTGCCAGCAGCCAAGTAAGGAAAGACGAAGCTTTCTTT.

This clonotype was seen only once. CDR3 in DNA: TGTGCCATGAGCTCCTACAATGAGCAGTTCTTC. Its protein is CAMSSYNEQFF. V and J are TRBV27 and TRBJ2-1; unclear D gene. Germline-derived CDR1 and CDR2 are MNHEY and SMNVEV (reference sequence). V shed 10 bases and J shed 0 bases, with 4 bases lying between them. CDR3 size: 11 residues.

This clonotype was seen a handful of times. The chain couples TRBV7-2 to TRBJ1-1; the match to TRBD1 covers 9 bases. Per the germline V gene, CDR1 is SGHTA and CDR2 is FQGNSA. With V trimmed by 3 bases and J by 5 bases, 7 bases remained unmatched. The CDR3 is 15 residues long. The CDR3 reads CASSLTGTGITEAFF. CDR3 nucleotide sequence: TGTGCCAGCAGCTTGACCGGGACAGGGATTACTGAAGCTTTCTTT.

This clonotype occurred a few times. V usage is TRBV6-1 and J usage is TRBJ1-5; 7 bases align to TRBD1. The CDR3 covers 16 residues. From germline, CDR1 is MNHNS and CDR2 SASEGT. V lost 4 bases, J lost 2 bases, and 8 bases stayed unmatched. The CDR3 is CASSVSRGGGNQPQHF. The CDR3 DNA sequence: TGTGCCAGCAGTGTATCTAGAGGGGGCGGCAATCAGCCCCAGCATTTT.

This clonotype was observed at least ten times. The junction departs from germline at one end; a sequencing error may be responsible. The rearrangement links TRBV5-1 to TRBJ2-1, with TRBD1 matching over 10 bases. This CDR3 spans 15 amino acids. CDR1 and CDR2 from the germline V gene are SGHRS and YFSETQ. CDR3 in DNA: TGTGCCAGCAGCTTAGGACAGGGGGGCTACAATGAGCAGTTCTTC. It translates to CASSLGQGGYNEQFF.

This clonotype was found a few times. This chain links TRBV29-1 with TRBJ1-5; 11 bases align to TRBD1. V was clipped by 5 bases and J by 6 bases; unmatched bases: 3. Germline V CDR1 and CDR2: SQVTM, ANQGSEA. The CDR3 is 13 amino acids. CDR3 sequence: CSVTGTGGQPQHF. The CDR3 region has the DNA TGCAGCGTTACCGGGACAGGGGGTCAGCCCCAGCATTTT.

This clonotype was detected a few times. The rearrangement uses TRBV24-1 and TRBJ1-2, with a weak D call TRBD1 (6 bases). The V end lost 3 bases, the J end lost 8 bases, and 15 bases lay between the germline ends. The germline V gene encodes CDR1 KGHDR and CDR2 SFDVKD. The CDR3 has 14 residues. The CDR3 loop is CATSDRTGSVGYTF. The CDR3 nucleotides are TGTGCCACCAGTGATCGTACAGGGTCCGTGGGCTACACCTTC.

The chain uses TRBV5-1 and TRBJ2-1; 13 nucleotides align to TRBD2. CDR3 length: 16 residues. V trimming: 0 bases; J trimming: 7 bases; junction bases outside the gene matches: 4. CDR1 is SGHRS and CDR2 is YFSETQ in the germline V gene. Here the CDR3 DNA reads TGCGCCAGCAGCTTGGTTGGGACTAGCGGGAAAAATGAGCAGTTCTTC. Protein sequence: CASSLVGTSGKNEQFF.

The genes are TRBV10-3 and TRBJ2-5, with 9 bases aligning to TRBD1. The CDR3 consists of 16 residues. Losses at the gene ends were 6 bases for V and 4 bases for J; bases not matched to a gene: 12. Germline loops: CDR1 ENHRY, CDR2 SYGVKD. The CDR3 region has the DNA TGTGCCATCAGCGCAAGGACAGGGGAGGACACAGAGACCCAGTACTTC. Encoded protein: CAISARTGEDTETQYF.

This clonotype is a singleton in its sample. The chain employs TRBV7-6 and TRBJ2-5; D possibly corresponds to TRBD2 (5 bases). The CDR3 contains 17 residues. V shed 5 bases and J shed 3 bases, with 22 bases lying between them. Looked up from germline, CDR1 is SGHVS and CDR2 is FNYEAQ. The CDR3 nucleotides are TGTGCCAGCAGCGGATCTCCCGGGATCCCCACCGAAGAGACCCAGTACTTC. Its protein is CASSGSPGIPTEETQYF.

This clonotype was seen a handful of times. The chain employs TRBV6-1 and TRBJ2-5; no reliable D call. Germline CDR1 MNHNS, CDR2 SASEGT. The CDR3 consists of 11 residues. V was pared by 6 bases and J by 4 bases, with 6 bases between. CDR3 residues: CASSHIETQYF. CDR3 bases: TGTGCCAGCAGCCATATAGAGACCCAGTACTTC.

The V gene is TRBV7-9, the J gene TRBJ2-1; 8 bases line up with TRBD1. CDR1 SEHNR and CDR2 FQNEAQ come from the germline V gene (reference sequence). This CDR3 spans 17 amino acids. The trim removed 5 bases at V and 4 bases at J, leaving 13 bases unmatched. CDR3 protein: CASSRGAGTGEYNEQFF. The CDR3 nucleotides read TGTGCCAGCAGCCGAGGGGCCGGGACAGGAGAATACAATGAGCAGTTCTTC.

The chain's CDR3 is CASSWFGPPYEQYF. The DNA for the CDR3 is TGTGCCAGCAGCTGGTTCGGTCCTCCTTACGAGCAGTACTTC. The chain links TRBV7-8 to TRBJ2-7; D remains ambiguous. Germline V gives CDR1 SGHVS, CDR2 FQNEAQ. Trimming removed 4 bases from V and 4 bases from J, with 14 bases in between. The CDR3 is 14 residues long.

This clonotype was observed a handful of times. This chain links TRBV5-1 with TRBJ1-1; no clear D. The V end was cut by 1 base, the J end by 0 bases, with 10 bases between. Germline values: CDR1 SGHRS, CDR2 YFSETQ. The CDR3 runs 15 residues. The CDR3 is CASSLLGNMNTEAFF. The CDR3 nucleotides are TGCGCCAGCAGCTTGCTGGGGAACATGAACACTGAAGCTTTCTTT.

This clonotype was observed a handful of times. At one boundary the junction diverges from the germline segment, which might be a read error. The V and J genes are TRBV19 and TRBJ2-2; no firm D call. The germline V gene encodes CDR1 LNHDA and CDR2 SQIVND (reference sequence). CDR3 size: 14 residues. This CDR3 is CASGIAPNTGELFF. The CDR3 nucleotides read TGTGCCAGTGGTATTGCCCCGAACACCGGGGAGCTGTTTTTT.

To note about this clonotype: One junction end disagrees with the germline gene, perhaps due to a read error. This chain connects TRBV4-2 to TRBJ2-1; a possible D gene is TRBD1 (7 bases). The length of the CDR3 is 15 residues. Per the germline V gene, CDR1 is LGHNA and CDR2 is YNFKEQ. The CDR3: CASSPLQGEVLEHFF. The CDR3 region has the DNA TGTGCCAGCAGCCCTCTTCAGGGGGAGGTACTTGAGCATTTCTTC.

This clonotype was counted a few times. V gene TRBV4-1 combines with J gene TRBJ2-7, with no clear D. This CDR3 has 12 residues. Trimming took 3 bases from V and 3 from J, leaving 6 bases between them. Germline loops: CDR1 MGHRA, CDR2 YSYEKL. CDR3 bases: TGCGCCAGCAGCCACCGAGGCTACGAGCAGTACTTC. Its protein is CASSHRGYEQYF.

The rearrangement uses TRBV20-1 and TRBJ2-5; D may be TRBD1 (6 bases). The ends were cut back, 1 base at V and 5 bases at J, with 20 bases in the middle. This CDR3 has 16 residues. In germline, CDR1 is DFQATT, CDR2 SNEGSKA (reference sequence). The CDR3 sequence is CSARGRRGTFRETQYF. The CDR3 coding sequence is TGCAGTGCTAGAGGCAGAAGGGGGACATTTCGCGAGACCCAGTACTTC.

This chain joins TRBV10-3 and TRBJ2-1; the D gene is possibly TRBD2 (6 bases). Trimming pared 2 bases from V and 0 bases from J, leaving 17 bases between. The CDR3 runs to 18 residues. Germline-derived CDR1 and CDR2 are ENHRY and SYGVKD. In DNA form, the CDR3 reads TGTGCCATCAGTGAGAGCGGAGGGGCCTCCAGCTCCTACAATGAGCAGTTCTTC. Its translation is CAISESGGASSSYNEQFF.

This clonotype was detected only a few times. The chain joins TRBV9 to TRBJ2-1; 7 bases fit TRBD2. The germline V gene has CDR1 SGDLS and CDR2 YYNGEE. This CDR3 comprises 15 residues. V dropped 4 bases and J dropped 4; count of bases not matched to a gene: 8. The CDR3 DNA sequence: TGTGCCAGCAGCCCGTGGGAGGGCCGGTACAATGAGCAGTTCTTC. Its protein is CASSPWEGRYNEQFF.